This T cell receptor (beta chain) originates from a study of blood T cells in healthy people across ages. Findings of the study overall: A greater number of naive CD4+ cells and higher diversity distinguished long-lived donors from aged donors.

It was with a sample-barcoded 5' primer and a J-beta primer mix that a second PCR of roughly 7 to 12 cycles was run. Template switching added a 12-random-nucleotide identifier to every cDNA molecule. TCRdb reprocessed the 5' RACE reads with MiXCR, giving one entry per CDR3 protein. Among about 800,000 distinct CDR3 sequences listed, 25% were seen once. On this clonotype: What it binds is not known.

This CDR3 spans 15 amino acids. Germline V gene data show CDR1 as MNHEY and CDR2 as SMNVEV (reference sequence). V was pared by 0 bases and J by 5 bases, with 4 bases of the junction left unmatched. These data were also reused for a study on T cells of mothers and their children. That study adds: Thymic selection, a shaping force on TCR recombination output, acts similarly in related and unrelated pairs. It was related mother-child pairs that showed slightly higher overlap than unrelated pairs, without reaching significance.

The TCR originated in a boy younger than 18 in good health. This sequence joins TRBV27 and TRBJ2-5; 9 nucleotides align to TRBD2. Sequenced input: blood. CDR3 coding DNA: TGTGCCAGCAGTTTATCGAACGCGGGAGGGGAGACCCAGTACTTC. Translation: CASSLSNAGGETQYF.